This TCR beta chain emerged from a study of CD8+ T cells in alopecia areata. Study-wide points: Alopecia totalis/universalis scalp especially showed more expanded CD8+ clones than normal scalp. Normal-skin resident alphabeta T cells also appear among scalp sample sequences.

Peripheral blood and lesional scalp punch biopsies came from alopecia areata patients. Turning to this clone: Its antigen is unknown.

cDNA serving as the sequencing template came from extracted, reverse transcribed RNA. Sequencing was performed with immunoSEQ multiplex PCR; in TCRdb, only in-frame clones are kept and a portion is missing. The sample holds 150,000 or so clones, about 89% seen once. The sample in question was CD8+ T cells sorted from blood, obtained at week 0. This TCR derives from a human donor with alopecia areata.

In DNA form, the CDR3 reads TGTGCCAGCAGCTTAGCGCTAGACCCCACAGATACGCAGTATTTT. This gives the protein CASSLALDPTDTQYF. V and J are TRBV7-9 and TRBJ2-3, with D hard to call. Between the trimmed V and J ends, which lost 0 bases and 2 bases, there was a span of 9 bases. CDR3 length equals 15 residues. Per germline, CDR1 SEHNR and CDR2 FQNEAQ (reference sequence). Full variable domain (outside the CDR3, taken from reference TRBV7-9 and TRBJ2-3): DTGVSQNPRHKITKRGQNVTFRCDPISEHNRLYWYRQTLGQGPEFLTYFQNEAQLEKSRLLSDRFSAERPKGSFSTLEIQRTEQGDSAMYLCASSLALDPTDTQYFGPGTRLTVL.